This T cell receptor (beta chain) was observed in a study of cytomegalovirus exposure and HLA in healthy donors. The PCR contained 60 Vbeta and 13 Jbeta primers. TCRdb's copy holds only in-frame clones and misses some; the assay was immunoSEQ multiplex PCR. Here the sample spans 150,000 to 200,000 clones, roughly three quarters being singletons. About this clone itself: The antigen is undetermined.

The V end lost 2 bases, the J end lost 0 bases, and 14 bases lay between the germline ends. This CDR3 spans 16 amino acids. General study points: For cytomegalovirus status, the classifier reportedly gave diagnoses with high specificity and sensitivity. Sequencing likely produced, as an artifact, a cluster of highly shared sequence variants.

Material for sequencing was PBMCs. This TCR came from a woman in her forties or fifties in good health and CMV-seropositive. The rearrangement uses TRBV23-1 and TRBJ2-7; D not certain. TRBV23-1 is treated as an ORF (open reading frame) with a function not yet certain. CDR3 sequence (DNA): TGCGCCAGCAGTCAAAACACAAGGCGGCTCTCCTACGAGCAGTACTTC. This codes for CASSQNTRRLSYEQYF.